In this sample, the clone carrying this T cell receptor beta chain turned up a few times. The CDR3 totals 14 residues. Trimming removed 5 bases at V and 8 bases at J, with 16 bases between. Looked up from germline, CDR1 is SGHTA and CDR2 is FQGNSA. TCRdb re-called the RT-PCR reads through MiXCR, storing one row per CDR3 protein. Of almost 700,000 distinct CDR3 sequences detected, over 12% appear once; the ten largest clones hold 3.6%. The specimen was memory CD4+ T cells from blood. The sequence was collected from a female donor in good health, serving as a healthy control. This chain links TRBV7-2 with TRBJ2-4, with D perhaps matching TRBD1 (7 bases). The CDR3 DNA follows: TGTGCCAGCAGCCGTTACCAGGGGGGCGACATTCAGTACTTC. Its protein product is CASSRYQGGDIQYF.